This TCR beta chain comes out of a study of cytomegalovirus exposure and HLA in healthy donors. Regarding the study as a whole: In vitro data verified three CMV-associated chains as specific for CMV antigens. Subsequent analysis revealed that first-cohort TCR clusters tended to co-occur in the 120 validation repertoires. The authors enumerated over 150 TCR beta chains as linked to cytomegalovirus.

Points on this clone: Its antigen remains unidentified.

Profiling relied on immunoSEQ multiplex PCR, and the TCRdb table lists in-frame clones only, not all of them. The top ten clones hold approximately 16% of a sample with fewer than 200,000 clones, 75% to 90% of them seen once. The sequence came from a man in his late teens or twenties in good health and CMV-seropositive. The sequenced material came from PBMCs.

This chain's CDR3 is CASSPVGTDTQYF. CDR3 nucleotide sequence: TGTGCCAGCAGCCCGGTCGGCACAGATACGCAGTATTTT. The V gene is TRBV5-4, the J gene TRBJ2-3, with D hard to call. Deletions cut 4 bases from V and 1 base from J, with 7 bases between. There are 13 residues in the CDR3. Germline V gene data show CDR1 as SGHNT and CDR2 as YYREEE (reference sequence).